These 2 T cell receptor beta chains were sequenced from one sample in a study of shared clonotypes between healthy human individuals. The protocol was immunoSEQ multiplex PCR, while the TCRdb copy is restricted to in-frame clones and leaves out a portion. The sample shows about 2.3 million clones, around 93% of them seen only once. The sample taken for sequencing was naive CD4+ T cells from PBMCs. Specified subset: CD45RA+ positively selected. The receptors come from a young man in good health. Some clones in this sample may be carry-over from other donors' samples.

This clone was recorded only once. The identical CDR3 is also encoded by other nucleotide sequences in the sample. This chain links TRBV6-5 with TRBJ2-7, with D hard to call. Trimming took 6 bases from V and 1 from J, leaving 7 bases between them. The CDR3 is 12 residues long. Germline lookup yields CDR1 MNHEY and CDR2 SVGAGI. As DNA, the CDR3 is TGTGCCAGCAGCGGACGTTCCTACGAGCAGTACTTC. Protein: CASSGRSYEQYF.

The V gene is TRBV2, the J gene TRBJ2-2, with 8 bases aligning to TRBD1. The V gene end was trimmed by 6 bases and the J gene end by 6 bases; junction bases not matched to a gene: 3. The CDR3 sequence is 13 residues long. Germline lookup yields CDR1 SNHLY and CDR2 FYNNEI. CDR3 residues: CASSPQGAGELFF. Written as DNA, the CDR3 is TGTGCCAGCAGCCCACAGGGGGCCGGGGAGCTGTTTTTT. Full variable domain (rest looked up from reference TRBV2 and TRBJ2-2): EPEVTQTPSHQVTQMGQEVILRCVPISNHLYFYWYRQILGQKVEFLVSFYNNEISEKSEIFDDQFSVERPDGSNFTLKIRSTKLEDSAMYFCASSPQGAGELFFGEGSRLTVL.